This T cell receptor beta chain is from a study of shared clonotypes between healthy human individuals. Study-wide points: Sampling covered nothing but blood. Tissue TCR repertoires likely differ from those found in blood. Estimated richness values were generally larger in naive subsets than in memory subsets.

For this clone: Its antigen is unidentified.

Terminally differentiated effector memory CD45RA+ cells were left out of the naive CD8 fraction, which was CD45RO-negative and positively selected for CCR7. All donors were Caucasian adults living in Nashville, Tennessee. The authors split each subset's genomic DNA evenly across several immunoSEQ plates. Assay used: immunoSEQ multiplex PCR; TCRdb lists only in-frame clones, some missing. The sample lists about 2.1 million clones, 90% to 95% occurring once. Germline V CDR1 and CDR2: MNHEY, SMNVEV (reference sequence). The CDR3 has 13 residues. Trimming left V 2 bases short and J 8 bases short, with 9 bases between.

This chain connects TRBV27 to TRBJ1-4; TRBD1 might be the D (5 bases). This TCR was sampled from a man aged 18 to 30 in good health. Some clones in this sample may be carry-over from other donors' samples. The sequenced sample consisted of naive CD8+ T cells from PBMCs. The CDR3 DNA is TGTGCCAGCAGTTTAGGGGGGATCGAAAAACTGTTTTTT. Encoded protein: CASSLGGIEKLFF.